Each of the 5 T cell receptor beta chains below was sequenced from the same sample in a study of regulatory T cells in long-lasting Graves disease. As for time point: persistent/refractory GD, antithyroid drugs over 5 years with positive TRAb. The TCR library used RNA extracted from PBMCs. To make TCR beta libraries, researchers used iRepertoire HTBI primers and Arm-PCR of CDR3 regions. TCRdb re-derived calls from the multiplex PCR reads in MiXCR, one entry per CDR3 protein. The sample comprises 350,000 to 500,000 distinct CDR3 sequences, under 25% of which are singletons, and roughly an eighth rests with the top ten. The sample here was peripheral blood mononuclear cells (PBMCs), taken when the disease was refractory, from a patient treated with antithyroid drugs. Source of these receptors: a female donor with Graves disease.

J is TRBJ2-3 and V is TRBV28; 11 nucleotides align to TRBD2. The J segment lost 6 bases and the V segment lost 5 bases, leaving 13 bases of the junction unmatched. Germline V CDR1 and CDR2: MDHEN, SYDVKM. The CDR3 contains 17 residues. The CDR3 is CASSRALASGRPDTQYF. DNA of the CDR3: TGTGCCAGCAGTCGCGCCTTAGCTAGCGGGAGGCCGGATACGCAGTATTTT.

This clonotype was observed a few times. The chain is built from TRBV18 and TRBJ2-5, with D hard to call. The CDR3 spans 13 residues. Germline loops: CDR1 KGHSH, CDR2 LQKENI. V was trimmed by 0 bases and J by 6 bases, leaving 8 bases between them. The CDR3 sequence is CASSPPDRQTQYF. As DNA, the CDR3 is TGTGCCAGCTCACCACCGGATCGACAGACCCAGTACTTC.

The chain combines TRBV18 with TRBJ2-3; D is undetermined. The CDR3 runs to 14 residues. Deletions cut 4 bases from V and 3 bases from J, with 11 bases between. From germline, CDR1 is KGHSH and CDR2 LQKENI. The CDR3 DNA is TGTGCCAGCTCACGTGAAATAGAAACAGATACGCAGTATTTT. It translates to CASSREIETDTQYF.

This clonotype was observed at least ten times. The chain links TRBV3-1 to TRBJ2-2; 8 positions match TRBD1. This CDR3 is 15 amino acids long. The V segment lost 4 bases and the J segment 4 bases; nucleotides outside the gene matches: 5. Germline V lookup: CDR1 LGHDT, CDR2 YNNKEL (reference sequence). The CDR3 loop is CASSPQGATTGELFF. CDR3 DNA: TGTGCCAGCAGCCCGCAGGGGGCTACCACCGGGGAGCTGTTTTTT.

This clonotype was counted ten times or more. The chain is built from TRBV28 and TRBJ2-7, with 7 bases matching TRBD2. Germline-derived CDR1 and CDR2 are MDHEN and SYDVKM. The V gene end was trimmed by 9 bases and the J gene end by 5 bases; junction bases not matched to a gene: 16. This CDR3 region has 15 residues. The CDR3 sequence is CASPPVGRASDEQYF. Here the CDR3 DNA reads TGTGCCAGTCCCCCGGTGGGGAGGGCCTCAGACGAGCAGTACTTC.